What follows is one TCR beta chain and its context. TCRdb keeps only in-frame clones here, not all; method: immunoSEQ multiplex PCR. The table has some 51,000 clones, 95% to 97% seen once; the top ten hold roughly 1.1%. CDR1 is PRHDT and CDR2 is FYEKMQ in the germline V gene (reference sequence). This CDR3 is 15 amino acids long. V dropped 0 bases and J dropped 5 bases, with 13 bases sitting between them. This record belongs to a study of control samples from healthy donors and cancer patients. The origin of this receptor is a woman aged 18-30 years in good health. The chain uses TRBV13 and TRBJ1-1, with a tentative D call TRBD1 (6 bases). The sample was blood. CDR3 loop: CASSLGQGTGTEAFF. The CDR3 bases are TGTGCCAGCAGCTTAGGCCAGGGGACGGGAACTGAAGCTTTCTTT.